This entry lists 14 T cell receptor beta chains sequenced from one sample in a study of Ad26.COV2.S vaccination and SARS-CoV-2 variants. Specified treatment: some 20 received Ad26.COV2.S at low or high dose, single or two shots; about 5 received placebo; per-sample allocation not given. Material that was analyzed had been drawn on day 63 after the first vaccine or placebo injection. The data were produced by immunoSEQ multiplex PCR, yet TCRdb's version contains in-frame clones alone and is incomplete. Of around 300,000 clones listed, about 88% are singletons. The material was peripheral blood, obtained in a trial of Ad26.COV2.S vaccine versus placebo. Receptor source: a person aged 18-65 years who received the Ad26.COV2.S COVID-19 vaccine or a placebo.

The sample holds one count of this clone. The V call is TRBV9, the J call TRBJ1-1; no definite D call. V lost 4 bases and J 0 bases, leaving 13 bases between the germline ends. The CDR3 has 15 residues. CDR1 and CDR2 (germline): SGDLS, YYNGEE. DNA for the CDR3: TGTGCCAGCAGCCCCCGGTTGGCTATGAACACTGAAGCTTTCTTT. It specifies CASSPRLAMNTEAFF.

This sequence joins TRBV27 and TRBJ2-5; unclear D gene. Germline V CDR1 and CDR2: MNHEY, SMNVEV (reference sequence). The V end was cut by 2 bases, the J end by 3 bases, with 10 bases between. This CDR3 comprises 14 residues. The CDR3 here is CASSLTPRKETQYF. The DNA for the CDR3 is TGTGCCAGCAGTTTAACCCCCAGGAAAGAGACCCAGTACTTC.

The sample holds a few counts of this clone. CDR3 protein: CASSFSFHEQYF. The CDR3 region has the DNA TGTGCCAGCAGTTTTTCCTTCCACGAGCAGTACTTC. This sequence joins TRBV12-3 or TRBV12-4 and TRBJ2-7; D uncertain. The CDR3 length is 12 residues. With 3 bases removed from V and 5 bases from J, the gap between germline ends came to 8 bases.

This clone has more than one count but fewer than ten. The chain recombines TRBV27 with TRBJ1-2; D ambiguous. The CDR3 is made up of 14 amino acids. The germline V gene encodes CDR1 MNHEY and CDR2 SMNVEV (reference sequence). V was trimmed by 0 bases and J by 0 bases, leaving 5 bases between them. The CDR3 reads CASSLSPANYGYTF. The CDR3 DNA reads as TGTGCCAGCAGTTTATCCCCAGCTAACTATGGCTACACCTTC.

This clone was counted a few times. The CDR3 spells CASSHRGRTEAFF. CDR3 DNA sequence: TGCGCCAGCAGCCACAGGGGAAGGACTGAAGCTTTCTTT. V gene TRBV4-3 combines with J gene TRBJ1-1; possible D gene TRBD1, 6 bases. The CDR3 contains 13 residues. The V gene's germline CDR1 is LGHNA and CDR2 YSLEER. The V end was cut by 3 bases, the J end by 5 bases, with 10 bases between.

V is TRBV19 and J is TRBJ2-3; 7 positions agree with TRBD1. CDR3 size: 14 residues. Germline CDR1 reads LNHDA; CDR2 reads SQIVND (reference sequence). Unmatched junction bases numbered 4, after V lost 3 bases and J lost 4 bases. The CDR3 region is CASSIGQAADTQYF. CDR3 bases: TGTGCCAGTAGTATCGGACAGGCGGCAGATACGCAGTATTTT.

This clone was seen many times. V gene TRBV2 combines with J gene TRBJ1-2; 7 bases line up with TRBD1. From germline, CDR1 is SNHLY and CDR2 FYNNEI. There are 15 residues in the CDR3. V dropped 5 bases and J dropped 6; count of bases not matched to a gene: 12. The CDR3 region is CASSLSDRVGNGYTF. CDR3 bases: TGTGCCAGCAGTTTATCCGACAGGGTAGGAAATGGCTACACCTTC.

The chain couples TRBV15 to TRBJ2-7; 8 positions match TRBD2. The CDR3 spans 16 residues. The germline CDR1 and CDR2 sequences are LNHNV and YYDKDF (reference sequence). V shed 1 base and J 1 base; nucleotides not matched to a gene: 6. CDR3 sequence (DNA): TGTGCCACCAGCAGAGGGTCAGCGGGGGTGTCCTACGAGCAGTACTTC. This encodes CATSRGSAGVSYEQYF. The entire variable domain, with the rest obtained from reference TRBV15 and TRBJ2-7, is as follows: DAMVIQNPRYQVTQFGKPVTLSCSQTLNHNVMYWYQQKSSQAPKLLFHYYDKDFNNEADTPDNFQSRRPNTSFCFLDIRSPGLGDTAMYLCATSRGSAGVSYEQYFGPGTRLTVT.

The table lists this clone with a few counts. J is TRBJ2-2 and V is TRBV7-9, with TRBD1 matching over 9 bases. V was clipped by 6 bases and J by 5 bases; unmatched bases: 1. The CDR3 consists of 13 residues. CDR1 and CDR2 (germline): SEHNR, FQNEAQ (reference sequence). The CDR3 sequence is CASRGQGTGELFF. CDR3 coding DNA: TGTGCCAGCAGGGGACAGGGAACCGGGGAGCTGTTTTTT.

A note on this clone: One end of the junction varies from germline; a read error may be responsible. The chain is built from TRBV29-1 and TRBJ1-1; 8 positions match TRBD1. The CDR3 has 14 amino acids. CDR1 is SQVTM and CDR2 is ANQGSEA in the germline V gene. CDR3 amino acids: CSVKEQGARTEAFF. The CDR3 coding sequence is TGCAGCGTTAAAGAGCAGGGGGCTCGCACTGAAGCTTTCTTT.

CDR3 in amino acids: CATKRTGDSYEQYF. Written as DNA, the CDR3 is TGTGCCACCAAAAGGACAGGGGACTCCTACGAGCAGTACTTC. The V call is TRBV19, the J call TRBJ2-7; 9 bases map to TRBD1. The CDR3 loop spans 14 amino acids. Germline CDR1 reads LNHDA; CDR2 reads SQIVND (reference sequence). Losses at the gene ends were 10 bases for V and 0 bases for J; bases not matched to a gene: 7.

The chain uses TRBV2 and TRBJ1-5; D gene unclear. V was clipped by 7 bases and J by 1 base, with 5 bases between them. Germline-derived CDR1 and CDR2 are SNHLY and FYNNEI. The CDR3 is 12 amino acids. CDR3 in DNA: TGTGCCAGCAAAGGGAGCAATCAGCCCCAGCATTTT. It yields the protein CASKGSNQPQHF. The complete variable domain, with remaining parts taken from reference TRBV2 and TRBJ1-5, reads EPEVTQTPSHQVTQMGQEVILRCVPISNHLYFYWYRQILGQKVEFLVSFYNNEISEKSEIFDDQFSVERPDGSNFTLKIRSTKLEDSAMYFCASKGSNQPQHFGDGTRLSIL.

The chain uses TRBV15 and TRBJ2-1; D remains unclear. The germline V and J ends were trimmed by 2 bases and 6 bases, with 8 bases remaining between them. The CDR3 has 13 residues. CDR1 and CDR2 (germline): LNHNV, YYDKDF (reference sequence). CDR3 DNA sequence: TGTGCCACCAGCAGACATCCCGTCAATGAGCAGTTCTTC. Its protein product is CATSRHPVNEQFF. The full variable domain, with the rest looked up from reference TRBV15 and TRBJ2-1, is DAMVIQNPRYQVTQFGKPVTLSCSQTLNHNVMYWYQQKSSQAPKLLFHYYDKDFNNEADTPDNFQSRRPNTSFCFLDIRSPGLGDTAMYLCATSRHPVNEQFFGPGTRLTVL.

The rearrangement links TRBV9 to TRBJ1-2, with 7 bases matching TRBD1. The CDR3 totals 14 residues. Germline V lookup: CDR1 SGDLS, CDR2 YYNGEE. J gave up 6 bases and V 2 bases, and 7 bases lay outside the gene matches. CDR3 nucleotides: TGTGCCAGCAGCGTGATGGACAGGTCAAATGGCTACACCTTC. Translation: CASSVMDRSNGYTF.